The clone carrying this TCR beta chain was counted many times. One entry per CDR3 protein results from TCRdb running MiXCR on the 5' RACE reads. This sample has about 62,000 distinct CDR3 sequences, with nearly 30% found just once. What was sequenced was tumor-infiltrating naive CD4+ T cells sorted from the breast tumor. Noted subset: naive CD4+ T cells, CD4+CD45RA+CD25-. This TCR was sampled from a female donor with breast cancer.

The chain's CDR3 is CSATESQGARDTQYF. As DNA, the CDR3 is TGCAGTGCTACGGAGTCGCAGGGGGCTAGAGATACGCAGTATTTT. The chain is built from TRBV20-1 and TRBJ2-3; TRBD1 agrees at 8 bases. Per germline, CDR1 DFQATT and CDR2 SNEGSKA (reference sequence). V lost 4 bases, J lost 5 bases, and 11 bases stayed unmatched. This CDR3 contains 15 residues.